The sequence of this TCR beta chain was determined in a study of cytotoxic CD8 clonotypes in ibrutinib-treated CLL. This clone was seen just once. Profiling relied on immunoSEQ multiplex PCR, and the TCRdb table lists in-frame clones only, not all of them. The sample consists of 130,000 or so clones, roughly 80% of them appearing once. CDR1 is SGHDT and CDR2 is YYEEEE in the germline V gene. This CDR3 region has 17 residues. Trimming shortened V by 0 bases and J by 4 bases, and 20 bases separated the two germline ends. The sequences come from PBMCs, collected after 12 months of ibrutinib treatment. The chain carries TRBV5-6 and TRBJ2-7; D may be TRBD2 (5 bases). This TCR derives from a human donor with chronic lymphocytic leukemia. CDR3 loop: CASSLGEILKLGYEQYF. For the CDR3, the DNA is TGTGCCAGCAGCTTGGGGGAGATTCTAAAGCTGGGATACGAGCAGTACTTC.